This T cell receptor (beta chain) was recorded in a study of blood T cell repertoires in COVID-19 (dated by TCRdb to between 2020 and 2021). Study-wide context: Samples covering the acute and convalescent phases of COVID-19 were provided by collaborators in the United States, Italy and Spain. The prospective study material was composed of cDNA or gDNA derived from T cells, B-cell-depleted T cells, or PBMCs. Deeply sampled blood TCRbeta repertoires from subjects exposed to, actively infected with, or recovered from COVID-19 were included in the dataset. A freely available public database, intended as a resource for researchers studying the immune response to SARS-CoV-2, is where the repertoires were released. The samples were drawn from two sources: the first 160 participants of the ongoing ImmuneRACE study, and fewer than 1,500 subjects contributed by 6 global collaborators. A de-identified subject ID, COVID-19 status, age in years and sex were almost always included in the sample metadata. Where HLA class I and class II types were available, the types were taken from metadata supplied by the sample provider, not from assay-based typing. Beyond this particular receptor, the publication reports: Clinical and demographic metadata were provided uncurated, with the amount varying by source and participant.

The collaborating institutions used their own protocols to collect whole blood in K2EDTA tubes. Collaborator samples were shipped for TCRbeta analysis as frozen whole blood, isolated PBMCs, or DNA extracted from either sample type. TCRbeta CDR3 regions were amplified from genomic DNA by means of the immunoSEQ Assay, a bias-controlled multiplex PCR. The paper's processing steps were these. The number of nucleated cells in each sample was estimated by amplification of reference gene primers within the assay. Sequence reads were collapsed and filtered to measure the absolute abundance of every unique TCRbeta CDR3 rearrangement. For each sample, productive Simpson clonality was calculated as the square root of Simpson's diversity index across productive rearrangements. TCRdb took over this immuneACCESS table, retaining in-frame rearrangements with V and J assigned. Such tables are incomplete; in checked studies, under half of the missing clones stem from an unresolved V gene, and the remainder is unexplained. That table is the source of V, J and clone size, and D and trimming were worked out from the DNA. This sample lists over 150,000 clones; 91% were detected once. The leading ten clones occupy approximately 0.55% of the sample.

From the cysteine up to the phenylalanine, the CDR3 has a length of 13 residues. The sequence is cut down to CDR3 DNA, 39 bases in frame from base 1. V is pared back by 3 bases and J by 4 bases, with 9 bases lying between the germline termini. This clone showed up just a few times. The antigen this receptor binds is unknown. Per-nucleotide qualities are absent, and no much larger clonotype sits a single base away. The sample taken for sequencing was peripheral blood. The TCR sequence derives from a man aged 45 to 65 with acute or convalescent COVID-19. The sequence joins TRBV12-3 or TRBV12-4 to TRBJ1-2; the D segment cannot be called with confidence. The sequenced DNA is TGTGCCAGCAGTTTCGGACGGGGCTATGGCTACACCTTC. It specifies CASSFGRGYGYTF.